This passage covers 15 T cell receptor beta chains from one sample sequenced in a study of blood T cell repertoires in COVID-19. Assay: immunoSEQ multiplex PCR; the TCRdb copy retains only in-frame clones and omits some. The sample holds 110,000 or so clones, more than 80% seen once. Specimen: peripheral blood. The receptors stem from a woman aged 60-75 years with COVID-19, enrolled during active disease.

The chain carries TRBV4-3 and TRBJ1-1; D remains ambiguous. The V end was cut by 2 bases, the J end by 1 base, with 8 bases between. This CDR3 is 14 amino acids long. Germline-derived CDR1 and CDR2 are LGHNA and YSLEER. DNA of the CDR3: TGCGCCAGCAGCCAACGAGGGAAGAACACTGAAGCTTTCTTT. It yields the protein CASSQRGKNTEAFF.

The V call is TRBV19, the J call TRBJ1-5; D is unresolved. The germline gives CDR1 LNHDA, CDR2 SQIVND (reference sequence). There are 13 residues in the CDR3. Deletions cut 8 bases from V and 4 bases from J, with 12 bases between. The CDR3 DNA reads TGTGCCAGTGGTGCAACGGTGAATCAGCCCCAGCATTTT. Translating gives CASGATVNQPQHF.

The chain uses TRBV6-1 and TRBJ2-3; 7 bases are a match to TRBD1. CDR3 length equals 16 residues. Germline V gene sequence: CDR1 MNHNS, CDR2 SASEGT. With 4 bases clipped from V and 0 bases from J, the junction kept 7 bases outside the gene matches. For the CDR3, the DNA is TGTGCCAGCAGTGCCCGGGACAGTGCTAGCACAGATACGCAGTATTTT. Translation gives CASSARDSASTDTQYF.

The CDR3 protein is CASSPSAGGVTDTQYF. The CDR3 DNA is TGTGCCAGCTCACCAAGCGCGGGGGGAGTCACAGATACGCAGTATTTT. This chain links TRBV18 with TRBJ2-3; TRBD2 matches at 8 bases. Trimming at V came to 2 bases and at J to 2 bases, leaving 6 bases not matched to a gene. The CDR3 has 16 residues. Germline V gene lookup returns CDR1 KGHSH and CDR2 LQKENI.

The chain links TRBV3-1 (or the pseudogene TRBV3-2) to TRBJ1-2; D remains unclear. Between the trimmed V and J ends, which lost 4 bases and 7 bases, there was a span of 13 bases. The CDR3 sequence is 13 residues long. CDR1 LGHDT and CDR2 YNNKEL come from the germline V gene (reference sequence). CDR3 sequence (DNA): TGTGCCAGCAGCCCGCGAAGTATCTCTGGCTACACCTTC. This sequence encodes CASSPRSISGYTF.

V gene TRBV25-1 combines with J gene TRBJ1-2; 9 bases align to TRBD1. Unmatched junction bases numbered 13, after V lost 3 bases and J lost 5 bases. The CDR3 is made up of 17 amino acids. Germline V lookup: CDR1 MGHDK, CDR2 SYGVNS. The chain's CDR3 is CASSDSIQGAGYYGYTF. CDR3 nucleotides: TGTGCCAGCAGTGATTCTATACAGGGGGCGGGTTATTATGGCTACACCTTC.

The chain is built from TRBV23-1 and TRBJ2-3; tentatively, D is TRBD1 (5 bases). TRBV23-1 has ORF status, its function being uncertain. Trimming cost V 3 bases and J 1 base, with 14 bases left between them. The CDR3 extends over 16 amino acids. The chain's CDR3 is CASSHPPGIGTDTQYF. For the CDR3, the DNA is TGCGCCAGCAGTCACCCACCAGGGATAGGCACAGATACGCAGTATTTT.

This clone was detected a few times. CDR3 sequence reads: CASSPRTGREVEAFF. CDR3 nucleotides: TGTGCCAGCTCACCTAGGACAGGGAGAGAGGTGGAAGCTTTCTTT. The V call is TRBV18, the J call TRBJ1-1; TRBD1 matches at 8 bases. This CDR3 region has 15 residues. Unmatched junction bases numbered 11, after V lost 3 bases and J lost 8 bases. CDR1 is KGHSH and CDR2 is LQKENI in the germline V gene.

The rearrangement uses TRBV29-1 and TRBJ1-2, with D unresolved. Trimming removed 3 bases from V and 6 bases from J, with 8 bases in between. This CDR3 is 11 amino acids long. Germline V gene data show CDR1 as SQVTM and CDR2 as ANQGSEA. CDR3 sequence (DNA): TGCAGCGTTGAGAGGGCGCATGGCTACACCTTC. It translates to CSVERAHGYTF.

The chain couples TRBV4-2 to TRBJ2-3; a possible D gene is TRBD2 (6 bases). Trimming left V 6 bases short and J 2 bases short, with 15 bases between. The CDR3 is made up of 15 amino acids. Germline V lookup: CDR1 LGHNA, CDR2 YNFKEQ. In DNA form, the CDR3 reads TGTGCCAGCAGGGCTAGCGCCCCGCTCACAGATACGCAGTATTTT. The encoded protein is CASRASAPLTDTQYF.

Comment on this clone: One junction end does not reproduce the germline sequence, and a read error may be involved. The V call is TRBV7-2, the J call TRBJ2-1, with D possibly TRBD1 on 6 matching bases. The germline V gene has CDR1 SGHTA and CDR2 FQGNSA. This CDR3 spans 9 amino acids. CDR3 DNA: TGTGCCAGCAGCCTGACAGGTATCTTC. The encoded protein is CASSLTGIF. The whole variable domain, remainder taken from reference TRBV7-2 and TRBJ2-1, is GAGVSQSPSNKVTEKGKDVELRCDPISGHTALYWYRQSLGQGLEFLIYFQGNSAPDKSGLPSDRFSAERTGGSVSTLTIQRTQQEDSAVYLCASSLTGIFGPGTRLTVL.

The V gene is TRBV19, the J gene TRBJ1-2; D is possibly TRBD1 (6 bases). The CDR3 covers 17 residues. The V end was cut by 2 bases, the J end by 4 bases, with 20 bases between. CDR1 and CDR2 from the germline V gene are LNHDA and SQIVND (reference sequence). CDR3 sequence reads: CASSIQGGVDLGYGYTF. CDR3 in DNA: TGTGCCAGTAGTATACAAGGGGGAGTGGATCTGGGCTATGGCTACACCTTC. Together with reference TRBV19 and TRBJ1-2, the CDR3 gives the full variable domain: DGGITQSPKYLFRKEGQNVTLSCEQNLNHDAMYWYRQDPGQGLRLIYYSQIVNDFQKGDIAEGYSVSREKKESFPLTVTSAQKNPTAFYLCASSIQGGVDLGYGYTFGSGTRLTVV.

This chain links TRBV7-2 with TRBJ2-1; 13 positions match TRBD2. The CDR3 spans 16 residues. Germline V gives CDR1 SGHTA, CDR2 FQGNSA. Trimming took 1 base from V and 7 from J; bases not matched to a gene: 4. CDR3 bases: TGTGCCAGCAGCTTAGGGGGACTAGCGGGATGGAATGAGCAGTTCTTC. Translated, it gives CASSLGGLAGWNEQFF.

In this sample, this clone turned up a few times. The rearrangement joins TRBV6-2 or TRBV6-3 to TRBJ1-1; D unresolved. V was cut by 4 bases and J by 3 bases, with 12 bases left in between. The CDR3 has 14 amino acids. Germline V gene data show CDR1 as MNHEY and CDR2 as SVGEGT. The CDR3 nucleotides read TGTGCCAGCAGTTTCAGTCAACCGCACACTGAAGCTTTCTTT. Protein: CASSFSQPHTEAFF.

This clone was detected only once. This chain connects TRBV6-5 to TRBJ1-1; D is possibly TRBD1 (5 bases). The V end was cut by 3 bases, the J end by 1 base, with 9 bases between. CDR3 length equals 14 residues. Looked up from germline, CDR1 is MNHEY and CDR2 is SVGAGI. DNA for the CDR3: TGTGCCAGCAGTTATACGACAGCGAACACTGAAGCTTTCTTT. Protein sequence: CASSYTTANTEAFF.